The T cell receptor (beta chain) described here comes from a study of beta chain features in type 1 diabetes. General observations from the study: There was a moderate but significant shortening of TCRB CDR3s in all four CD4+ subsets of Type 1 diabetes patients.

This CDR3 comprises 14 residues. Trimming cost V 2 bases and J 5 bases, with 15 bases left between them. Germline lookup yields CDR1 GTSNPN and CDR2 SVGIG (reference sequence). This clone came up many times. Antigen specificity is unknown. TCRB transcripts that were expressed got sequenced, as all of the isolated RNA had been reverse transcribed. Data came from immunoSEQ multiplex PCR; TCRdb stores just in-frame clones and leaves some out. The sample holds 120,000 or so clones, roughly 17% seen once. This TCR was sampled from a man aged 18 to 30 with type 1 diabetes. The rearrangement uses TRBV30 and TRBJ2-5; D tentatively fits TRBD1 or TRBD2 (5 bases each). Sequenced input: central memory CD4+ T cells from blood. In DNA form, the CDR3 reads TGTGCCTGGAGTTCCCAGGGTGGCGGGGAGACCCAGTACTTC. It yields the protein CAWSSQGGGETQYF.